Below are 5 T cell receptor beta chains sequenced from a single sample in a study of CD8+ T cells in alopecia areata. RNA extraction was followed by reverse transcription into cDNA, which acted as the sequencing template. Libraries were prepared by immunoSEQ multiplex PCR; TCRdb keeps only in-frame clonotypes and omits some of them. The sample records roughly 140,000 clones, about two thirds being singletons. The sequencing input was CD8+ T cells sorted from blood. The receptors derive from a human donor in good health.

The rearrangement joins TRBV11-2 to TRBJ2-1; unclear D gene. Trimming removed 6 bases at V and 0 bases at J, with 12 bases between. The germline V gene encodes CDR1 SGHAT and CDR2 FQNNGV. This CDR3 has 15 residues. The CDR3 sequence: CASSQLASSYNEQFF. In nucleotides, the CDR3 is TGTGCCAGCAGTCAACTCGCTAGCTCCTACAATGAGCAGTTCTTC.

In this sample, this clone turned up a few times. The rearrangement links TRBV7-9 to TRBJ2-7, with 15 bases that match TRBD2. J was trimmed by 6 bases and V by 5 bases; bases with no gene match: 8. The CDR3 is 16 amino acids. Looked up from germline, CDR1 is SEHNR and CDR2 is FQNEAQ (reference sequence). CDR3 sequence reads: CASSGRTSGRAGEQYF. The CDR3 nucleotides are TGTGCCAGCAGCGGGAGGACTAGCGGGAGGGCCGGCGAGCAGTACTTC.

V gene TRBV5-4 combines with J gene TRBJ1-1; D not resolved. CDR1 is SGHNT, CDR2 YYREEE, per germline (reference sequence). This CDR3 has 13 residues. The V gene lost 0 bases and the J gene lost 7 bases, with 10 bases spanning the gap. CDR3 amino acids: CASSLDRTHEAFF. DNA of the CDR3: TGTGCCAGCAGCTTGGACAGAACCCATGAAGCTTTCTTT.

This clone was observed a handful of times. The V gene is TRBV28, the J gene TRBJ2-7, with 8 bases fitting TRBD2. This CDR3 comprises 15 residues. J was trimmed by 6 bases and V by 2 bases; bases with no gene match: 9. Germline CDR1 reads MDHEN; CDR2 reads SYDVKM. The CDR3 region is CASSLSTSGLLEQYF. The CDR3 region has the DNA TGTGCCAGCAGTTTAAGTACTAGCGGACTTCTCGAGCAGTACTTC.

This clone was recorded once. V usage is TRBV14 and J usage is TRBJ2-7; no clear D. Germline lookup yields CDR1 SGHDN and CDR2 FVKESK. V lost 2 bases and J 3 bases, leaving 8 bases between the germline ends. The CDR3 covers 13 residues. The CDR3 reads CASSQLYDYEQYF. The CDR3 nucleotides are TGTGCCAGCAGCCAACTATACGACTACGAGCAGTACTTC. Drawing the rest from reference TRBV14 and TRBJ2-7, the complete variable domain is EAGVTQFPSHSVIEKGQTVTLRCDPISGHDNLYWYRRVMGKEIKFLLHFVKESKQDESGMPNNRFLAERTGGTYSTLKVQPAELEDSGVYFCASSQLYDYEQYFGPGTRLTVT.